This TCR beta chain was recorded in a study of control samples from healthy donors and cancer patients (dated by TCRdb to the early 2020s). Regarding this clone: Its antigen is still unknown. No qualities accompany the bases; no much larger clone lies one base away.

The V and J ends are trimmed by 10 bases and 4 bases, leaving 10 bases between them. The germline V gene specifies SNHLY as CDR1 and FYNNEI as CDR2. Inclusive of the bounding cysteine and phenylalanine, the CDR3 is 11 residues long. The entry retains the CDR3 DNA only, 33 bases that are in frame from base 1. Library creation used the immunoSEQ multiplex PCR assay. TCRdb's version of the immuneACCESS table is confined to in-frame rearrangements and falls short of the full clone set. An unresolved V gene accounts for under half of the shortfall where checked; the remainder is of unknown origin. The sample yields about 250,000 clones; roughly four fifths were counted once. The top ten hold 10% to 15% of the sample.

Input material: PBMCs. Here the chain combines TRBV2 and TRBJ1-2; no D segment can be confidently identified. The origin of this receptor is a woman in her fifties or sixties with lung cancer. Here the CDR3 is given as CATGEIYGYTF. The nucleotide sequence reads TGTGCCACCGGTGAAATCTATGGCTACACCTTC.